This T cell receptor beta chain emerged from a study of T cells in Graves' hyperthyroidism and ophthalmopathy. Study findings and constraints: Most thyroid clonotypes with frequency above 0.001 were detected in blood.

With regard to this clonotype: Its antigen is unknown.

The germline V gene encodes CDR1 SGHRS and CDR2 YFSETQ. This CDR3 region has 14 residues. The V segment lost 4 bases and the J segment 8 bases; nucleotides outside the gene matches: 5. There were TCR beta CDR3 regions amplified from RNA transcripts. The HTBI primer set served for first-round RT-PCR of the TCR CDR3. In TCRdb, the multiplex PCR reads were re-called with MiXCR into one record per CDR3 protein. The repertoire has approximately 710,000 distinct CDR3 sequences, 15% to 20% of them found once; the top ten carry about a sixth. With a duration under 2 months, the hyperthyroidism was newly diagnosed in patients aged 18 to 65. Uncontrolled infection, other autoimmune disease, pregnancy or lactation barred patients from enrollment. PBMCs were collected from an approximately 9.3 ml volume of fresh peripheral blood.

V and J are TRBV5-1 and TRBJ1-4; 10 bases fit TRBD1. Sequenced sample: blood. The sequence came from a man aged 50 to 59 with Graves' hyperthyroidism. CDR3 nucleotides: TGCGCCAGCAGCCCCGGACAGGGGGAGGAAAAACTGTTTTTT. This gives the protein CASSPGQGEEKLFF.